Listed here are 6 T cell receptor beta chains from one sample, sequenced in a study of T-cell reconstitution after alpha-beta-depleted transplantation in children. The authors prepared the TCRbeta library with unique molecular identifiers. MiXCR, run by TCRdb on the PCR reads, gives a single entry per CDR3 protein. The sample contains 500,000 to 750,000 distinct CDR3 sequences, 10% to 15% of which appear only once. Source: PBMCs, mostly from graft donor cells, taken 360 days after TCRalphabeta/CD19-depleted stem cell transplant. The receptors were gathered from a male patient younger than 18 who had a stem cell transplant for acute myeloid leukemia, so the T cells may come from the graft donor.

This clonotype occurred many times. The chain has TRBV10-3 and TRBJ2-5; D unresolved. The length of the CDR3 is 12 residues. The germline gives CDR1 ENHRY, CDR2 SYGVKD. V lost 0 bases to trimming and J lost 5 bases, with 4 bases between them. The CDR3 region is CAISESSETQYF. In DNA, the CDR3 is TGTGCCATCAGTGAGTCGTCGGAGACCCAGTACTTC.

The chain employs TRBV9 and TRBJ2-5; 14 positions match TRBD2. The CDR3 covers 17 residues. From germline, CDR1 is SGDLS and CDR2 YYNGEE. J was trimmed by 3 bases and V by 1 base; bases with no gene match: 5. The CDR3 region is CASSVTLGLAGEETQYF. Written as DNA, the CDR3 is TGTGCCAGCAGCGTAACCTTGGGACTAGCGGGAGAAGAGACCCAGTACTTC.

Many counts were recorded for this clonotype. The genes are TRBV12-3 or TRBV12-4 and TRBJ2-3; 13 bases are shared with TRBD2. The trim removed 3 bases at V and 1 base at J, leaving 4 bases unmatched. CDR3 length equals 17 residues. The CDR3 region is CASSFGLAGEGTDTQYF. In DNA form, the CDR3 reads TGTGCCAGCAGTTTCGGACTAGCGGGAGAAGGCACAGATACGCAGTATTTT.

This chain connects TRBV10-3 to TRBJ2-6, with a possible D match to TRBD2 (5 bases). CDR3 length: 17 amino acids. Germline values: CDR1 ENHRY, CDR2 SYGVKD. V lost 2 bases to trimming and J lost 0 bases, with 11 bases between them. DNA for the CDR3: TGTGCCATCAGTGAGCCGGGGTCCTCCTCTGGGGCCAACGTCCTGACTTTC. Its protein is CAISEPGSSSGANVLTF.

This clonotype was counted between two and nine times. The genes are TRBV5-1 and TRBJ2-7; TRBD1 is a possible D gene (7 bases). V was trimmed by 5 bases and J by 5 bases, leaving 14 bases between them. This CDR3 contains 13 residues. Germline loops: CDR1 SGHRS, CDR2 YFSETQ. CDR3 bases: TGCGCCAGCAGTCTGGAGGGGGCCAACGAGCAGTACTTC. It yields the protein CASSLEGANEQYF. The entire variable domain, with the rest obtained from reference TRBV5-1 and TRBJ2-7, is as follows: KAGVTQTPRYLIKTRGQQVTLSCSPISGHRSVSWYQQTPGQGLQFLFEYFSETQRNKGNFPGRFSGRQFSNSRSEMNVSTLELGDSALYLCASSLEGANEQYFGPGTRLTVT.

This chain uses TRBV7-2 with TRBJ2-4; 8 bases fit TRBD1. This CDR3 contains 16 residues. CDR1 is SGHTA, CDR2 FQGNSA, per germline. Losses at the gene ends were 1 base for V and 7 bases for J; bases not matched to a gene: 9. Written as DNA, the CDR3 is TGTGCCAGCAGCTTAGGGTGGGGGACAGGCGAGAACATTCAGTACTTC. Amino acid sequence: CASSLGWGTGENIQYF.